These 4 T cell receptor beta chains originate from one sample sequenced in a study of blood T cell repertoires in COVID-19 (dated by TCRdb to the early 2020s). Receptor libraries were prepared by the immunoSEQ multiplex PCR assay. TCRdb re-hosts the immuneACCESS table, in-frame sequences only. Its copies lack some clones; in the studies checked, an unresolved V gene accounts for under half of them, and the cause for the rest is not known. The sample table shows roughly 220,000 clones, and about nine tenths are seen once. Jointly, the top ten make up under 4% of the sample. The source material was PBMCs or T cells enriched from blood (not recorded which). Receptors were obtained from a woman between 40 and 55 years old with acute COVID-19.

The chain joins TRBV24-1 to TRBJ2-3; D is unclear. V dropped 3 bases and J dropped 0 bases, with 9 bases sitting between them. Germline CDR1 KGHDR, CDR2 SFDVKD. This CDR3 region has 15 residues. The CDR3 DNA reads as TGTGCCACCAGTGATAAGGCGGCTAGCACAGATACGCAGTATTTT. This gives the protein CATSDKAASTDTQYF.

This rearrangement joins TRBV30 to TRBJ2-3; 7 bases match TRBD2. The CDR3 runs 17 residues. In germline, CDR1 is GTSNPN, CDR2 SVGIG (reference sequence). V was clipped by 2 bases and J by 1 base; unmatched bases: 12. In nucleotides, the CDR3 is TGTGCCTGGAGTCGTCGAGCGGCGGGGGACCGCACAGATACGCAGTATTTT. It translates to CAWSRRAAGDRTDTQYF.

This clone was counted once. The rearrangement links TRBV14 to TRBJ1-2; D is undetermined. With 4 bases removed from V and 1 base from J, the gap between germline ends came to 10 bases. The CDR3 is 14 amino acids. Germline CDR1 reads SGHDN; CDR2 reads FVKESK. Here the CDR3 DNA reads TGTGCCAGCAGCCGACAAACAGTTAACTATGGCTACACCTTC. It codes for CASSRQTVNYGYTF.

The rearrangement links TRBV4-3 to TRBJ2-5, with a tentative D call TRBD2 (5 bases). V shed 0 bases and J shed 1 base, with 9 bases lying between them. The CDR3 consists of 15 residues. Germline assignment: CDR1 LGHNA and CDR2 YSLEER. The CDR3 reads CASSQESGFQETQYF. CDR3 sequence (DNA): TGCGCCAGCAGCCAAGAATCGGGGTTCCAAGAGACCCAGTACTTC.